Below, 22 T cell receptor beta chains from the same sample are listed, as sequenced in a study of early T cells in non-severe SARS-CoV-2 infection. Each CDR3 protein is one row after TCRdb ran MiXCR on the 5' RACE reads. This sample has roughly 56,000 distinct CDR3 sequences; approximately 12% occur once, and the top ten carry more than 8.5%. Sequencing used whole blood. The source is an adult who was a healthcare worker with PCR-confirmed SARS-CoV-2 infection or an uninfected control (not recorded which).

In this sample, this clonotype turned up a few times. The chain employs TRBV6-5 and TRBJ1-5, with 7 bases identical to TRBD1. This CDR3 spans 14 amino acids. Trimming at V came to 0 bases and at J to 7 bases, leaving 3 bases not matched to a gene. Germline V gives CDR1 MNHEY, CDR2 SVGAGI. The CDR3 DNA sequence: TGTGCCAGCAGTTACTCGCGGACAGGACAGCCCCAGCATTTT. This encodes CASSYSRTGQPQHF.

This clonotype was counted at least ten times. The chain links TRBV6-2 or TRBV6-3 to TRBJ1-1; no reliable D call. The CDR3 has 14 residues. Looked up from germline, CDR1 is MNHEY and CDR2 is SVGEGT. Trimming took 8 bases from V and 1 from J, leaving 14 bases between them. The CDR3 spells CASLELRQNTEAFF. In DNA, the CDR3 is TGTGCCAGCCTCGAACTCAGGCAGAACACTGAAGCTTTCTTT.

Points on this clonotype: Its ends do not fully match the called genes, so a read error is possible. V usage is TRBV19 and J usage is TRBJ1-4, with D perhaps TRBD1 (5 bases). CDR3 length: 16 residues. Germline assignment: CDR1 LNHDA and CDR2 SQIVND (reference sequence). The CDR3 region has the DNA TGTGCCAGTAGTCGCCGACAGAATCCAACTAATGAAAATCTGTTTTTT. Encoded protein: CASSRRQNPTNENLFF. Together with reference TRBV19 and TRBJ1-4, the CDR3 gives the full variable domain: DGGITQSPKYLFRKEGQNVTLSCEQNLNHDAMYWYRQDPGQGLRLIYYSQIVNDFQKGDIAEGYSVSREKKESFPLTVTSAQKNPTAFYLCASSRRQNPTNENLFFGSGTQLSVL.

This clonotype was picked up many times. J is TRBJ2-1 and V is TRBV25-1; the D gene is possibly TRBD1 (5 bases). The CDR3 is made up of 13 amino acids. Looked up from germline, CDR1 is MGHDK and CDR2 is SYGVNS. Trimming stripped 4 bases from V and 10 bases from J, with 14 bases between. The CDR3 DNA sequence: TGTGCCAGCAGTGGTACAGGCCCCGCCGAGCAGTTCTTC. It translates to CASSGTGPAEQFF. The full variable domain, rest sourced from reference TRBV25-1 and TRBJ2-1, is EADIYQTPRYLVIGTGKKITLECSQTMGHDKMYWYQQDPGMELHLIHYSYGVNSTEKGDLSSESTVSRIRTEHFPLTLESARPSHTSQYLCASSGTGPAEQFFGPGTRLTVL.

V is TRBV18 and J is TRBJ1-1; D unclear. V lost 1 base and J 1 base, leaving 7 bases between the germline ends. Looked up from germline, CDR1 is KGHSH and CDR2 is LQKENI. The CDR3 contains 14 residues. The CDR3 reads CASSPQLGNTEAFF. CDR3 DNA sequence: TGTGCCAGCTCACCACAGCTAGGGAACACTGAAGCTTTCTTT.

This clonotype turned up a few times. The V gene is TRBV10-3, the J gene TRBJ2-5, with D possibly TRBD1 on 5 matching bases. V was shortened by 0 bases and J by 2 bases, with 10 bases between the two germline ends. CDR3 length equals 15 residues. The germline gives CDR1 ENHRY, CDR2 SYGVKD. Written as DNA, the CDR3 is TGTGCCATCAGTGAGTCGGGGCGCCCTCAAGAGACCCAGTACTTC. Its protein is CAISESGRPQETQYF.

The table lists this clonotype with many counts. The CDR3 bases are TGCGCCAGCAGCCAAGATCGGACGGTCGAGCAGTACTTC. This sequence encodes CASSQDRTVEQYF. The genes are TRBV4-3 and TRBJ2-7; no definite D call. This CDR3 is 13 amino acids long. From germline, CDR1 is LGHNA and CDR2 YSLEER. V lost 0 bases, J lost 6 bases, and 9 bases lay in between.

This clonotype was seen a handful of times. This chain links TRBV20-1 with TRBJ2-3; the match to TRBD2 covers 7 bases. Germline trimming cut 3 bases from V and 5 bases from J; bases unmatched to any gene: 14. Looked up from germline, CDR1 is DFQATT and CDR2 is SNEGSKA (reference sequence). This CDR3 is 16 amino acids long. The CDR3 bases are TGCAGTGCTAGTGGGGTCGGAGGGAGGGTGTTAGATACGCAGTATTTT. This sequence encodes CSASGVGGRVLDTQYF.

DNA for the CDR3: TGTGCCAGCAGCGCCCAGGGAAACACCATATATTTT. Translated: CASSAQGNTIYF. The chain couples TRBV7-9 to TRBJ1-3; D unresolved. Trimming took 5 bases from V and 4 from J, leaving 6 bases between them. Germline V gives CDR1 SEHNR, CDR2 FQNEAQ (reference sequence). This CDR3 is built from 12 residues.

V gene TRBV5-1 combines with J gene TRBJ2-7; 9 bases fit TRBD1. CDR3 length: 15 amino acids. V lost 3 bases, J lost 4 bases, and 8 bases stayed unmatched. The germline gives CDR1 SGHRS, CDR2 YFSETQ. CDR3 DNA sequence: TGCGCCAGCAGCTCAGCCGGGACAGGGAAATACGAGCAGTACTTC. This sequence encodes CASSSAGTGKYEQYF.

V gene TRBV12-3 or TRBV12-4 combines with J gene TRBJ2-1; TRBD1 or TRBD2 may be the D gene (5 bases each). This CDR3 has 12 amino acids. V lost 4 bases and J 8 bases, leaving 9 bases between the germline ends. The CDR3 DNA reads TGTGCCAGCAGTTCTAGCAGGGATGAGCAGTTCTTC. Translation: CASSSSRDEQFF.

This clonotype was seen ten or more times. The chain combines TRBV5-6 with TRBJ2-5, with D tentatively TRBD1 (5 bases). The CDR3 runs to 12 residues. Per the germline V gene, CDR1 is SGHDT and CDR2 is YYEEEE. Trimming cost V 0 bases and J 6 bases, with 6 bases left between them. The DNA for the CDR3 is TGTGCCAGCAGCTTGGACAGGAAGACCCAGTACTTC. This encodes CASSLDRKTQYF.

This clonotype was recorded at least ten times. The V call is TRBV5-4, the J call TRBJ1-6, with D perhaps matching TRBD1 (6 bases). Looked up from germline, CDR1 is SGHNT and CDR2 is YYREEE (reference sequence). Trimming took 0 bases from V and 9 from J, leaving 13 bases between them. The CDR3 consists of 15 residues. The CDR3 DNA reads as TGTGCCAGCAGCTTGGACACAGGGATAGGTTCACCCCTCCACTTT. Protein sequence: CASSLDTGIGSPLHF.

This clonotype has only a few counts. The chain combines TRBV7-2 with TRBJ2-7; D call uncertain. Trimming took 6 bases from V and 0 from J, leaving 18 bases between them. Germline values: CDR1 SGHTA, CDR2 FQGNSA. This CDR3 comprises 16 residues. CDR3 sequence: CASSRTGAASSYEQYF. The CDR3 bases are TGTGCCAGCAGTCGAACCGGCGCTGCCAGCTCCTACGAGCAGTACTTC. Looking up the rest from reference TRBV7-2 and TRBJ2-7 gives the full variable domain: GAGVSQSPSNKVTEKGKDVELRCDPISGHTALYWYRQSLGQGLEFLIYFQGNSAPDKSGLPSDRFSAERTGGSVSTLTIQRTQQEDSAVYLCASSRTGAASSYEQYFGPGTRLTVT.

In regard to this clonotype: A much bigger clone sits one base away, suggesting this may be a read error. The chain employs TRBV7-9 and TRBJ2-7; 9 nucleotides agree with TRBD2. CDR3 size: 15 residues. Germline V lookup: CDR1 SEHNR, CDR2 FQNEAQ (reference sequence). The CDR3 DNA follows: TGTGTCAGCAGCAGGGCGATAGCGGGGGCGTTTGAGCAGTACTTC. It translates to CVSSRAIAGAFEQYF.

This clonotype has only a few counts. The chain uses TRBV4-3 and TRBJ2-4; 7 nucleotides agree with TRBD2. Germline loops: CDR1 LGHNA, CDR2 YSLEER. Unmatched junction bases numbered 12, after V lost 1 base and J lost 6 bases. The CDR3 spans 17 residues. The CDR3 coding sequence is TGCGCCAGCAGCCAAGCCCTCCGGGGGGAGGCGAGAAACATTCAGTACTTC. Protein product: CASSQALRGEARNIQYF.

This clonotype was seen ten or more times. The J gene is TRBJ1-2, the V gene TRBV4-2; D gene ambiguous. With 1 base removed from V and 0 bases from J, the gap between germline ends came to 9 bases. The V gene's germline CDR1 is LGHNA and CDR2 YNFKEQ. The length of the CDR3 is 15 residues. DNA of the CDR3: TGTGCCAGCAGCCAAGCTCTCGGAACTAACTATGGCTACACCTTC. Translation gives CASSQALGTNYGYTF.

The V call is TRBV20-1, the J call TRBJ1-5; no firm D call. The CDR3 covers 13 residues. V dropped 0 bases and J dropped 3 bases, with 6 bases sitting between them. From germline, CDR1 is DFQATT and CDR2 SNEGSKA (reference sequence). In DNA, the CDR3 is TGCAGTGCTAGAGAAAGCACCAATCAGCCCCAGCATTTT. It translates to CSARESTNQPQHF.

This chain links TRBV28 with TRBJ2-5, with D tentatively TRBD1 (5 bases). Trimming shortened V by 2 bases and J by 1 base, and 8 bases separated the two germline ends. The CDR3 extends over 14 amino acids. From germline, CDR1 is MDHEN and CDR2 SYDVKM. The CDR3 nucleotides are TGTGCCAGCAGTTTACGGCAGGGCCAAGAGACCCAGTACTTC. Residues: CASSLRQGQETQYF.

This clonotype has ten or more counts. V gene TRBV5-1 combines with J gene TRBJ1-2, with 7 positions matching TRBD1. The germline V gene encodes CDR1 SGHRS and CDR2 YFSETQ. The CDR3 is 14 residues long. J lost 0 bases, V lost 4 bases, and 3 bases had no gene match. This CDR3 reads CASSRDSPNYGYTF. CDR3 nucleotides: TGCGCCAGCAGCCGGGACAGCCCTAACTATGGCTACACCTTC.

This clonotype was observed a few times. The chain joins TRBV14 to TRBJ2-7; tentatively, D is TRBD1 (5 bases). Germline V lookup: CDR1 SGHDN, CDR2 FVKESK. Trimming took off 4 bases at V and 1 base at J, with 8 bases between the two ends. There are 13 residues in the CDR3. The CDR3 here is CASSRTFSYEQYF. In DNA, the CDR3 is TGTGCCAGCAGCCGGACATTTTCCTACGAGCAGTACTTC.

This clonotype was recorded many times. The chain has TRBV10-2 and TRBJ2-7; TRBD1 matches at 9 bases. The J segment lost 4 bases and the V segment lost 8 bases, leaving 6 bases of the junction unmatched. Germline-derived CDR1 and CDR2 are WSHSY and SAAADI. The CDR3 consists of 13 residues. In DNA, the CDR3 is TGCGCCAGCGGTTCAGGGACAGGGTACGAGCAGTACTTC. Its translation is CASGSGTGYEQYF.